A single sample gave rise to the 17 T cell receptor beta chains below, sequenced in a study of vaccination and CD4 T cells after COVID-19. Their antigens are not known. Treatment of the sample: approximately 11-day PBMC culture with coronavirus spike peptide pools or control peptides (ViraFEST assay). With the Oncomine TCR Beta short-read assay, DNA from cultured CD4+ T cells was sequenced. Each CDR3 protein gets one entry after TCRdb re-called the PCR reads with MiXCR. The sample lists roughly 11,000 distinct CDR3 sequences; 50% were seen once. Source material: CD4+ T cells from blood, cultured in vitro. Receptors originate from a human donor who had recovered from COVID-19.

In its sample, this clonotype is medium-sized. The V gene is TRBV30, the J gene TRBJ1-1; D gene uncertain. The germline gives CDR1 GTSNPN, CDR2 SVGIG (reference sequence). V lost 3 bases and J 5 bases, leaving 16 bases between the germline ends. The length of the CDR3 is 14 residues. CDR3 sequence (DNA): TGTGCCTGGAGCCCCCTTCGGACGCAAACTGAAGCTTTCTTT. It translates to CAWSPLRTQTEAFF.

This clonotype was detected a few times. The V call is TRBV6-1, the J call TRBJ1-1, with D tentatively TRBD1 (6 bases). V dropped 6 bases and J dropped 4 bases, with 12 bases sitting between them. CDR3 size: 13 residues. Germline V gene sequence: CDR1 MNHNS, CDR2 SASEGT. DNA for the CDR3: TGTGCCAGCAGGCGAGGACAGAGCACTGAAGCTTTCTTT. Translation gives CASRRGQSTEAFF.

This CDR3 reads CSAPEGSYGYTF. The CDR3 DNA reads as TGCAGTGCCCCGGAGGGGAGCTATGGCTACACCTTC. The chain is built from TRBV20-1 and TRBJ1-2; tentative D call: TRBD1 (5 bases). Germline V gives CDR1 DFQATT, CDR2 SNEGSKA (reference sequence). V lost 6 bases and J lost 4, with 12 bases in between. This CDR3 is built from 12 residues.

This clonotype was seen more than once but under ten times. The rearrangement joins TRBV6-2 or TRBV6-3 to TRBJ1-2; the D is unclear. The CDR3 contains 14 residues. Per germline, CDR1 MNHEY and CDR2 SVGEGT. The germline V and J ends were trimmed by 6 bases and 6 bases, with 17 bases remaining between them. CDR3 region: CASSLANQYNGYTF. The CDR3, as DNA: TGTGCCAGCAGCCTAGCGAACCAATATAATGGCTACACCTTC.

The gene calls are TRBV6-1 and TRBJ2-6, with TRBD1 identical over 9 bases. Trimming took 8 bases from V and 0 from J; bases not matched to a gene: 14. The CDR3 runs 19 residues. Germline loops: CDR1 MNHNS, CDR2 SASEGT. For the CDR3, the DNA is TGTGCCAGCTTTACAGGGGGCTTCCCACTAGGCTCTGGGGCCAACGTCCTGACTTTC. Encoded protein: CASFTGGFPLGSGANVLTF.

This clonotype was seen a few times. The chain is built from TRBV20-1 and TRBJ1-4, with D possibly matching TRBD1 (6 bases). V lost 4 bases and J 7 bases, leaving 19 bases between the germline ends. The germline CDR1 and CDR2 sequences are DFQATT and SNEGSKA (reference sequence). The CDR3 is made up of 15 amino acids. CDR3 nucleotide sequence: TGCAGTGCTACGGGGCGAGGGGGGCTGGGTGAAAAACTGTTTTTT. Amino acid sequence: CSATGRGGLGEKLFF.

This clonotype was picked up a small number of times. The J gene is TRBJ1-4, the V gene TRBV4-1, with TRBD1 as a possible D gene (5 bases). Trimming took 4 bases from V and 5 from J, leaving 8 bases between them. The CDR3 is 13 residues long. The germline V gene has CDR1 MGHRA and CDR2 YSYEKL. This CDR3 reads CASSPQGNEKLFF. For the CDR3, the DNA is TGCGCCAGCAGCCCGCAGGGCAATGAAAAACTGTTTTTT.

The chain uses TRBV4-2 and TRBJ1-2; 8 bases are shared with TRBD1. V lost 0 bases, J lost 4 bases, and 7 bases stayed unmatched. The germline V gene has CDR1 LGHNA and CDR2 YNFKEQ. CDR3 length equals 16 residues. The CDR3 sequence: CASSQDLTDRGYGYTF. CDR3 in DNA: TGTGCCAGCAGCCAAGATCTAACCGACAGGGGCTATGGCTACACCTTC.

Only a few counts were recorded for this clonotype. The rearrangement links TRBV6-1 to TRBJ2-2; a weak D match, TRBD2 (7 bases). The V end lost 8 bases, the J end lost 0 bases, and 16 bases lay between the germline ends. Germline V gene sequence: CDR1 MNHNS, CDR2 SASEGT. The CDR3 contains 16 residues. The CDR3: CASGTRGGPNTGELFF. As DNA, the CDR3 is TGTGCCAGCGGAACGAGGGGGGGGCCGAACACCGGGGAGCTGTTTTTT.

The table lists this clonotype with a few counts. This sequence joins TRBV10-3 and TRBJ1-1; 9 bases align to TRBD1. The length of the CDR3 is 16 residues. CDR1 and CDR2 from the germline V gene are ENHRY and SYGVKD. V shed 2 bases, J shed 2 bases, and the junction held 6 bases outside the gene matches. Here the CDR3 DNA reads TGTGCCATCAGTGAGGGAACAGGGGGCGTTAACACTGAAGCTTTCTTT. This codes for CAISEGTGGVNTEAFF.

The V and J genes are TRBV20-1 and TRBJ1-6; 8 nucleotides align to TRBD1. The CDR3 consists of 15 residues. V lost 7 bases, J lost 1 base, and 6 bases stayed unmatched. Germline lookup yields CDR1 DFQATT and CDR2 SNEGSKA (reference sequence). The CDR3 here is CSVSDRASYNSPLHF. The DNA of the CDR3 is TGCAGTGTTTCGGACAGGGCATCCTATAATTCACCCCTCCACTTT.

The chain carries TRBV19 and TRBJ2-3; no clear D. Trimming stripped 5 bases from V and 1 base from J, with 4 bases between. The CDR3 is made up of 12 amino acids. CDR1 is LNHDA, CDR2 SQIVND, per germline (reference sequence). The CDR3 nucleotides read TGTGCCAGTAGTCAGCGCACAGATACGCAGTATTTT. Translating gives CASSQRTDTQYF.

This clonotype was counted between two and nine times. V gene TRBV2 combines with J gene TRBJ2-7; 9 bases align to TRBD2. The CDR3 loop spans 14 amino acids. V lost 2 bases to trimming and J lost 3 bases; unmatched junction nucleotides: 2. In germline, CDR1 is SNHLY, CDR2 FYNNEI. The CDR3 region is CASSEQRGVYEQYF. CDR3 nucleotide sequence: TGTGCCAGCAGTGAACAGCGGGGGGTCTACGAGCAGTACTTC.

The genes are TRBV7-2 and TRBJ2-3, with D perhaps given as TRBD1 or TRBD2 (5 bases each). CDR1 SGHTA and CDR2 FQGNSA come from the germline V gene. V lost 5 bases and J 4 bases, leaving 16 bases between the germline ends. CDR3 size: 15 residues. CDR3 sequence: CASSTMGDYADTQYF. In nucleotides, the CDR3 is TGTGCCAGCAGCACAATGGGGGATTACGCAGATACGCAGTATTTT.

In this sample, this clonotype turned up once. The rearrangement uses TRBV18 and TRBJ1-1; D is possibly TRBD1 (5 bases). Germline CDR1 is KGHSH and CDR2 is LQKENI. Trimming took off 5 bases at V and 1 base at J, with 14 bases between the two ends. This CDR3 is 15 amino acids long. Here the CDR3 DNA reads TGTGCCAGCTCATCGGGGGTAACAGGGAACACTGAAGCTTTCTTT. As protein: CASSSGVTGNTEAFF.

The chain has TRBV2 and TRBJ2-5, with 7 positions matching TRBD1. Germline loops: CDR1 SNHLY, CDR2 FYNNEI. There are 14 residues in the CDR3. The junction had 9 bases not matched to a gene; V was cut back by 6 bases and J by 5 bases. CDR3 coding DNA: TGTGCCAGCAGGGGAGACAGGGCGGTTGAGACCCAGTACTTC. Translating it yields CASRGDRAVETQYF.

The J gene is TRBJ1-2, the V gene TRBV30; 7 positions match TRBD1. Germline V gene data show CDR1 as GTSNPN and CDR2 as SVGIG (reference sequence). The trim removed 4 bases at V and 2 bases at J, leaving 4 bases unmatched. The CDR3 is made up of 13 amino acids. CDR3 coding DNA: TGTGCCTGGACGGGGGGACAGAACTATGGCTACACCTTC. This encodes CAWTGGQNYGYTF.